Following are 23 T cell receptor beta chains from one sample sequenced in a study of blood T cell repertoires in COVID-19. Measured with immunoSEQ multiplex PCR; TCRdb has only the in-frame clones, and not every one. The repertoire consists of hundreds of thousands of clones, with under 90% occurring once and the leading ten covering around 2.5%. The sample was peripheral blood. All receptors come from a woman aged 35 to 49 with active or convalescent COVID-19.

The chain is built from TRBV24-1 and TRBJ1-1; 8 bases align to TRBD1. CDR1 is KGHDR and CDR2 is SFDVKD in the germline V gene. This CDR3 comprises 14 residues. V was pared by 5 bases and J by 4 bases, with 5 bases of the junction left unmatched. For the CDR3, the DNA is TGTGCCACCAGTGGCCAGGGGGCTCCCACTGAAGCTTTCTTT. Its protein product is CATSGQGAPTEAFF.

This clone was seen a few times. Here the CDR3 reads CASSLVLAGLWNEQFF. In DNA, the CDR3 is TGTGCCAGCAGCTTGGTCCTAGCGGGATTGTGGAATGAGCAGTTCTTC. The genes are TRBV5-6 and TRBJ2-1; 9 nucleotides agree with TRBD2. V lost 0 bases, J lost 7 bases, and 8 bases stayed unmatched. This CDR3 is 16 amino acids long. Germline V gene data show CDR1 as SGHDT and CDR2 as YYEEEE.

The chain is built from TRBV10-3 and TRBJ2-1; 9 bases are shared with TRBD1. CDR3 length equals 13 residues. CDR1 and CDR2 (germline): ENHRY, SYGVKD. With 5 bases clipped from V and 7 bases from J, the junction kept 3 bases outside the gene matches. CDR3 protein: CAISIQGANEQFF. CDR3 nucleotide sequence: TGTGCCATCAGTATACAGGGGGCGAATGAGCAGTTCTTC.

The chain is built from TRBV28 and TRBJ2-7; D is possibly TRBD1 (6 bases). Between the trimmed V and J ends, which lost 2 bases and 5 bases, there was a span of 10 bases. The CDR3 covers 13 residues. CDR1 MDHEN and CDR2 SYDVKM come from the germline V gene. CDR3 sequence: CASSLSQGNEQYF. For the CDR3, the DNA is TGTGCCAGCAGTTTAAGTCAGGGGAACGAGCAGTACTTC.

The gene calls are TRBV13 and TRBJ2-1, with 7 bases identical to TRBD2. The CDR3 sequence is 17 residues long. Germline loops: CDR1 PRHDT, CDR2 FYEKMQ (reference sequence). V lost 5 bases and J lost 2; bases outside the gene matches: 12. CDR3 protein: CASSPRGDEGPYNEQFF. In DNA, the CDR3 is TGTGCCAGCAGCCCCCGGGGGGACGAGGGGCCCTACAATGAGCAGTTCTTC. The full variable domain, rest sourced from reference TRBV13 and TRBJ2-1, is AAGVIQSPRHLIKEKRETATLKCYPIPRHDTVYWYQQGPGQDPQFLISFYEKMQSDKGSIPDRFSAQQFSDYHSELNMSSLELGDSALYFCASSPRGDEGPYNEQFFGPGTRLTVL.

The V call is TRBV2, the J call TRBJ2-7, with 9 bases matching TRBD1. CDR1 SNHLY and CDR2 FYNNEI come from the germline V gene. Unmatched junction bases numbered 11, after V lost 6 bases and J lost 5 bases. The CDR3 length is 15 residues. The CDR3 protein is CASSRQGDFLDEQYF. CDR3 sequence (DNA): TGTGCCAGCAGCAGACAGGGGGATTTTCTGGACGAGCAGTACTTC.

The chain employs TRBV6-2 or TRBV6-3 and TRBJ1-4; D uncertain. The germline V gene encodes CDR1 MNHEY and CDR2 SVGEGT. V lost 0 bases and J lost 8, with 7 bases in between. This CDR3 has 13 residues. The CDR3 DNA follows: TGTGCCAGCAGTTACTCGAACTTGGAAAAACTGTTTTTT. Its translation is CASSYSNLEKLFF.

The V and J genes are TRBV7-3 and TRBJ2-1, with TRBD1 identical over 8 bases. The CDR3 is 15 residues long. Per the germline V gene, CDR1 is SGHTA and CDR2 is FQGTGA. Unmatched junction bases numbered 7, after V lost 5 bases and J lost 4 bases. CDR3 DNA sequence: TGTGCCAGCAGCAACCGACAGGGGTCGTACAATGAGCAGTTCTTC. Amino acids: CASSNRQGSYNEQFF.

The CDR3 reads CASSPFSGGTDTQYF. CDR3 sequence (DNA): TGTGCCAGCTCACCATTCTCCGGGGGGACAGATACGCAGTATTTT. The J gene is TRBJ2-3, the V gene TRBV18, with 7 bases identical to TRBD2. The V and J ends lost 2 bases and 3 bases, in that order; junction bases with no gene match: 5. Germline V gene lookup returns CDR1 KGHSH and CDR2 LQKENI. There are 15 residues in the CDR3.

The chain joins TRBV28 to TRBJ1-1; 7 bases agree with TRBD1. Germline CDR1 and CDR2: MDHEN and SYDVKM. J gave up 2 bases and V 2 bases, and 14 bases lay outside the gene matches. The CDR3 covers 18 residues. CDR3 coding DNA: TGTGCCAGCAGTTTAGACGTAGGGGGCGAGGGGGGTAACACTGAAGCTTTCTTT. This sequence encodes CASSLDVGGEGGNTEAFF.

The V call is TRBV2, the J call TRBJ1-3; the D is unclear. Trimming took off 3 bases at V and 4 bases at J, with 13 bases between the two ends. The CDR3 spans 15 residues. Germline CDR1 and CDR2: SNHLY and FYNNEI. In nucleotides, the CDR3 is TGTGCCAGCAGTGACGCTCGGTCGAAAGGAAACACCATATATTTT. Residues: CASSDARSKGNTIYF. Supplemented by reference TRBV2 and TRBJ1-3, the full variable domain reads EPEVTQTPSHQVTQMGQEVILRCVPISNHLYFYWYRQILGQKVEFLVSFYNNEISEKSEIFDDQFSVERPDGSNFTLKIRSTKLEDSAMYFCASSDARSKGNTIYFGEGSWLTVV.

This clone was seen a handful of times. The chain employs TRBV19 and TRBJ2-7; possible D gene TRBD2, 5 bases. Germline assignment: CDR1 LNHDA and CDR2 SQIVND (reference sequence). V dropped 3 bases and J dropped 3 bases, with 9 bases sitting between them. This CDR3 comprises 13 residues. CDR3 residues: CASSISSSYEQYF. The CDR3 region has the DNA TGTGCCAGTAGTATCTCTAGCAGCTACGAGCAGTACTTC.

This chain connects TRBV19 to TRBJ1-1; D is unresolved. V lost 3 bases to trimming and J lost 2 bases, with 10 bases between them. The CDR3 has 14 amino acids. The germline gives CDR1 LNHDA, CDR2 SQIVND (reference sequence). The CDR3 sequence is CASSIAASNTEAFF. In nucleotides, the CDR3 is TGTGCCAGTAGTATTGCGGCTAGTAACACTGAAGCTTTCTTT.

This chain links TRBV7-9 with TRBJ1-1, with 9 bases aligning to TRBD1. V shed 2 bases and J 4 bases; nucleotides not matched to a gene: 8. CDR3 length equals 16 residues. Germline V CDR1 and CDR2: SEHNR, FQNEAQ (reference sequence). CDR3 bases: TGTGCCAGCAGCTTAAACAACCGACAGGGGGGCACTGAAGCTTTCTTT. Its translation is CASSLNNRQGGTEAFF.

The rearrangement uses TRBV11-1 and TRBJ2-7, with D perhaps TRBD1 (6 bases). The CDR3 sequence is 13 residues long. V dropped 4 bases and J dropped 5 bases, with 12 bases sitting between them. Per the germline V gene, CDR1 is SGHAT and CDR2 is FQDESV (reference sequence). The CDR3 nucleotides read TGTGCCAGCAGCTCGGGGAGACAGGACGAGCAGTACTTC. This translates into CASSSGRQDEQYF. Looking up the rest from reference TRBV11-1 and TRBJ2-7 gives the full variable domain: EAEVAQSPRYKITEKSQAVAFWCDPISGHATLYWYRQILGQGPELLVQFQDESVVDDSQLPKDRFSAERLKGVDSTLKIQPAELGDSAMYLCASSSGRQDEQYFGPGTRLTVT.

The chain couples TRBV19 to TRBJ1-3; D is perhaps TRBD1 (6 bases). V was cut by 10 bases and J by 5 bases, with 21 bases left in between. The CDR3 covers 15 residues. The germline gives CDR1 LNHDA, CDR2 SQIVND (reference sequence). The CDR3 DNA reads as TGTGCCACCACCTTACTCGGGACATCCAGAAACACCATATATTTT. This codes for CATTLLGTSRNTIYF.

This rearrangement joins TRBV5-1 to TRBJ1-2; 9 bases agree with TRBD1. The V segment lost 1 base and the J segment 5 bases; nucleotides outside the gene matches: 6. This CDR3 spans 15 amino acids. From germline, CDR1 is SGHRS and CDR2 YFSETQ. The CDR3 protein is CASSLTGGAYYGYTF. The CDR3 DNA reads TGCGCCAGCAGCTTGACAGGGGGCGCCTATTATGGCTACACCTTC.

This rearrangement joins TRBV4-1 to TRBJ2-1; 9 bases align to TRBD1. V lost 1 base to trimming and J lost 4 bases; unmatched junction nucleotides: 8. Germline CDR1 and CDR2: MGHRA and YSYEKL. This CDR3 spans 17 amino acids. The CDR3 protein is CASSQGRMGQGYNEQFF. DNA for the CDR3: TGCGCCAGCAGCCAAGGCAGGATGGGACAGGGTTACAATGAGCAGTTCTTC.

The rearrangement links TRBV27 to TRBJ1-1; D call uncertain. Germline CDR1 reads MNHEY; CDR2 reads SMNVEV (reference sequence). The CDR3 spans 15 residues. V was clipped by 5 bases and J by 10 bases, with 23 bases between them. The CDR3 coding sequence is TGTGCCAGCAGTCTATACCGGGCCGGAGGGTCAGGAGCTTTCTTT. This gives the protein CASSLYRAGGSGAFF.

The chain links TRBV9 to TRBJ1-1, with 8 positions matching TRBD1. V was pared by 4 bases and J by 6 bases, with 5 bases of the junction left unmatched. The germline CDR1 and CDR2 sequences are SGDLS and YYNGEE. The CDR3 is made up of 13 amino acids. This CDR3 is CASSPRQGSEAFF. The DNA for the CDR3 is TGTGCCAGCAGCCCTCGACAGGGGTCTGAAGCTTTCTTT.

The J gene is TRBJ1-1, the V gene TRBV25-1; 7 bases map to TRBD1. In germline, CDR1 is MGHDK, CDR2 SYGVNS. CDR3 length: 14 amino acids. J lost 9 bases, V lost 7 bases, and 14 bases had no gene match. CDR3 region: CASKREGTAGQAFF. The CDR3 nucleotides are TGTGCCAGCAAGCGTGAGGGGACAGCGGGTCAAGCTTTCTTT.

This sequence joins TRBV7-3 and TRBJ1-1; D possibly corresponds to TRBD1 (5 bases). The V gene lost 5 bases and the J gene lost 7 bases, with 14 bases spanning the gap. Germline values: CDR1 SGHTA, CDR2 FQGTGA. CDR3 length: 13 amino acids. The CDR3 DNA is TGTGCCAGCAGCGCTGGGGGGATGAATGAAGCTTTCTTT. It specifies CASSAGGMNEAFF.

The chain is built from TRBV2 and TRBJ2-1, with TRBD1 as a possible D gene (6 bases). The germline V and J ends were trimmed by 6 bases and 6 bases, with 12 bases remaining between them. Germline V gives CDR1 SNHLY, CDR2 FYNNEI. The CDR3 totals 13 residues. CDR3 DNA sequence: TGTGCCAGCAGCTTAACACAGGGCAATGAGCAGTTCTTC. Amino acids: CASSLTQGNEQFF.